This T cell receptor beta chain is from a study of T cell repertoires in cytomegalovirus infection. Background on the study: Signatures in public TCR beta sequences pointed to both CMV infection and matching HLA type. Study-wide points: Across the ex vivo response, the dominant clonotypes were HLA-C-restricted CMV-specific TCR beta clonotypes.

Trimming removed 3 bases at V and 3 bases at J, with 9 bases between. This CDR3 has 14 amino acids. Germline V CDR1 and CDR2: MNHEY, SVGAGI. TCRdb reprocessed the reads via MiXCR and lists one record per CDR3 protein. The data hold 150,000 or so distinct CDR3 sequences, with about 20% observed a single time. This clonotype was counted a few times. Its target is unknown. Sequencing used CD8+ T cells from cultured PBMCs, obtained from culture after CMV antigen stimulation. The chain joins TRBV6-5 to TRBJ2-1; D call uncertain. The TCR comes from a human donor in good health (CMV status not recorded). Some clones in this sample may be carry-over from other donors' samples. CDR3 amino acids: CASSYRENYNEQFF. Here the CDR3 DNA reads TGTGCCAGCAGTTATAGAGAAAACTACAATGAGCAGTTCTTC.